One and the same sample provided the 24 T cell receptor beta chains below, sequenced in a study of blood T cell repertoires in COVID-19. The assay was immunoSEQ multiplex PCR, and TCRdb's table has in-frame clones only and misses some. The data show around 300,000 clones, about 90% seen once. The sequencing sample was made of peripheral blood. The receptor set was obtained from a woman aged 40-49 years with COVID-19, enrolled during active disease.

In nucleotides, the CDR3 is TGTGCCAGCAGGCCGTCGAGGGGGCCCTATAATTCACCCCTCCACTTT. It is translated as CASRPSRGPYNSPLHF. V is TRBV27 and J is TRBJ1-6; the match to TRBD1 covers 7 bases. CDR3 length: 16 residues. Germline V lookup: CDR1 MNHEY, CDR2 SMNVEV (reference sequence). V gave up 6 bases and J gave up 2 bases; unmatched junction bases: 7.

The J gene is TRBJ2-2, the V gene TRBV7-6; 8 bases agree with TRBD2. V shed 5 bases and J 0 bases; nucleotides not matched to a gene: 8. This CDR3 contains 17 residues. The germline V gene encodes CDR1 SGHVS and CDR2 FNYEAQ. CDR3 DNA: TGTGCCAGCAGCCCGGGCGTACTAGCGGCGAACACCGGGGAGCTGTTTTTT. Translated: CASSPGVLAANTGELFF.

V gene TRBV29-1 combines with J gene TRBJ2-7; D unresolved. This CDR3 has 13 amino acids. Germline V CDR1 and CDR2: SQVTM, ANQGSEA. With 5 bases removed from V and 0 bases from J, the gap between germline ends came to 11 bases. CDR3 DNA sequence: TGCAGCGTTCCTAGACCTGACTCCTACGAGCAGTACTTC. It encodes CSVPRPDSYEQYF.

The chain uses TRBV5-5 and TRBJ2-1, with D hard to call. Germline V gives CDR1 SGHKS, CDR2 YYEKEE (reference sequence). Trimming shortened V by 0 bases and J by 8 bases, and 12 bases separated the two germline ends. The CDR3 totals 14 residues. The CDR3 DNA follows: TGTGCCAGCAGCTTGGCCGGCAGGTCGGATGAGCAGTTCTTC. Residues: CASSLAGRSDEQFF.

The chain couples TRBV7-8 to TRBJ2-3, with D hard to call. The CDR3 is 15 residues long. Trimming removed 8 bases at V and 1 base at J, with 16 bases between. Germline V lookup: CDR1 SGHVS, CDR2 FQNEAQ. As DNA, the CDR3 is TGTGCCAGCTCCCCTGAGATGTACGGCACAGATACGCAGTATTTT. This translates into CASSPEMYGTDTQYF.

The rearrangement uses TRBV15 and TRBJ2-7, with 10 positions matching TRBD2. V lost 0 bases and J lost 7; bases outside the gene matches: 6. CDR1 is LNHNV and CDR2 is YYDKDF in the germline V gene (reference sequence). CDR3 length: 15 residues. DNA of the CDR3: TGTGCCACCAGCAGAGACCTAGCGGGAGCGGGGGAGCAGTACTTC. Translated: CATSRDLAGAGEQYF.

This sequence joins TRBV5-6 and TRBJ1-1; weak D call: TRBD1 (6 bases). This CDR3 spans 11 amino acids. V lost 4 bases to trimming and J lost 8 bases, with 9 bases between them. CDR1 is SGHDT, CDR2 YYEEEE, per germline. Here the CDR3 reads CASSVTGEAFF. The CDR3 nucleotides are TGTGCCAGCAGCGTTACAGGGGAAGCTTTCTTT.

The chain recombines TRBV4-3 with TRBJ2-1, with 7 bases lining up with TRBD2. This CDR3 has 13 amino acids. Looked up from germline, CDR1 is LGHNA and CDR2 is YSLEER. Losses at the gene ends were 3 bases for V and 12 bases for J; bases not matched to a gene: 8. The CDR3, as DNA: TGCGCCAGCAGCCAGGATGGGGGGGAGTGGCAGTTCTTC. This gives the protein CASSQDGGEWQFF.

This clone was detected only a few times. V usage is TRBV13 and J usage is TRBJ2-7; D not certain. Per germline, CDR1 PRHDT and CDR2 FYEKMQ (reference sequence). The CDR3 contains 13 residues. Trimming pared 4 bases from V and 5 bases from J, leaving 12 bases between. Here the CDR3 DNA reads TGTGCCAGCAGCTCGCGACTTTTACACGAGCAGTACTTC. This translates into CASSSRLLHEQYF.

This clone appeared once. Other DNA sequences in this specimen translate into the identical CDR3. This sequence joins TRBV19 and TRBJ2-2; the D gene is possibly TRBD2 (5 bases). V was clipped by 2 bases and J by 1 base, with 5 bases between them. CDR1 LNHDA and CDR2 SQIVND come from the germline V gene (reference sequence). CDR3 length: 14 amino acids. The CDR3 bases are TGTGCCAGTAGTATAAGCGGGAACACCGGGGAGCTGTTTTTT. Protein product: CASSISGNTGELFF.

A single count supports this clone. The genes are TRBV6-2 or TRBV6-3 and TRBJ2-7; 7 bases match TRBD2. CDR3 size: 14 residues. J gave up 5 bases and V 2 bases, and 6 bases lay outside the gene matches. Germline CDR1 MNHEY, CDR2 SVGEGT. This chain's CDR3 is CASSYSGATDEQYF. In DNA, the CDR3 is TGTGCCAGCAGTTACAGCGGGGCAACGGACGAGCAGTACTTC.

The chain is built from TRBV7-9 and TRBJ2-5; tentative D call: TRBD2 (7 bases). The germline CDR1 and CDR2 sequences are SEHNR and FQNEAQ (reference sequence). The V end lost 1 base, the J end lost 0 bases, and 9 bases lay between the germline ends. The CDR3 has 15 residues. Here the CDR3 reads CASSLEGGNQETQYF. CDR3 DNA: TGTGCCAGCAGCTTAGAGGGGGGGAACCAAGAGACCCAGTACTTC. The complete variable domain, with remaining parts taken from reference TRBV7-9 and TRBJ2-5, reads DTGVSQNPRHKITKRGQNVTFRCDPISEHNRLYWYRQTLGQGPEFLTYFQNEAQLEKSRLLSDRFSAERPKGSFSTLEIQRTEQGDSAMYLCASSLEGGNQETQYFGPGTRLLVL.

The gene calls are TRBV2 and TRBJ2-7, with D maybe TRBD2 (5 bases). There are 13 residues in the CDR3. V shed 1 base and J shed 4 bases, with 8 bases lying between them. The germline CDR1 and CDR2 sequences are SNHLY and FYNNEI. The CDR3 is CASSEETNYEQYF. CDR3 in DNA: TGTGCCAGCAGTGAAGAGACTAATTACGAGCAGTACTTC.

As for this clone: At one of its ends the junction is not consistent with the germline gene, which may arise from a read error. This rearrangement joins TRBV9 to TRBJ1-6; D may be TRBD1 (5 bases). The CDR3 consists of 15 residues. In germline, CDR1 is SGDLS, CDR2 YYNGEE. The CDR3 nucleotides read TGTGCCAGCAGTTCTGTCCGGGACTATAATCCACCCCTCCACTTT. It encodes CASSSVRDYNPPLHF.

The chain is built from TRBV6-1 and TRBJ1-2, with D possibly TRBD1 on 6 matching bases. Germline CDR1 is MNHNS and CDR2 is SASEGT. CDR3 length: 13 amino acids. Trimming left V 3 bases short and J 8 bases short, with 13 bases between. The CDR3 nucleotides are TGTGCCAGCAGTGATTTCAGGGGTTGGGGCTACACCTTC. Protein sequence: CASSDFRGWGYTF.

CDR3 DNA: TGTGCCAGTAGTAGTAACAGGGAGAGATCGCCCCAGCATTTT. It encodes CASSSNRERSPQHF. The chain couples TRBV19 to TRBJ1-5, with a tentative D call TRBD1 (6 bases). The CDR3 has 14 residues. V lost 4 bases to trimming and J lost 9 bases, with 16 bases between them. The V gene's germline CDR1 is LNHDA and CDR2 SQIVND (reference sequence).

This clone was counted a few times. CDR3 amino acids: CASRELTTNEKLFF. The CDR3 nucleotides are TGTGCCAGCAGGGAGCTTACAACTAATGAAAAACTGTTTTTT. J is TRBJ1-4 and V is TRBV6-6, with D unclear. CDR1 MNHNY and CDR2 SVGAGI come from the germline V gene (reference sequence). V was cut by 6 bases and J by 0 bases, with 8 bases left in between. CDR3 length equals 14 residues.

The rearrangement uses TRBV6-2 or TRBV6-3 and TRBJ2-1, with TRBD2 matching over 7 bases. Germline V lookup: CDR1 MNHEY, CDR2 SVGEGT. This CDR3 is 17 amino acids long. Germline trimming cut 5 bases from V and 8 bases from J; bases unmatched to any gene: 18. CDR3 DNA sequence: TGTGCCAGCAGTAGCTGGGTATTTGGGAGGGCCGGGGATGAGCAGTTCTTC. Residues: CASSSWVFGRAGDEQFF.

CDR3 region: CASSIDGTVNQPQHF. The CDR3 DNA reads as TGTGCCAGTAGTATCGACGGGACAGTCAATCAGCCCCAGCATTTT. V gene TRBV19 combines with J gene TRBJ1-5, with TRBD1 identical over 7 bases. The trim removed 3 bases at V and 3 bases at J, leaving 5 bases unmatched. This CDR3 spans 15 amino acids. Germline loops: CDR1 LNHDA, CDR2 SQIVND (reference sequence).

The J gene is TRBJ2-3, the V gene TRBV7-2; the match to TRBD2 covers 10 bases. The V gene's germline CDR1 is SGHTA and CDR2 FQGNSA. This CDR3 is built from 16 residues. After removal of 4 bases from V and 2 bases from J, the junction contained 6 bases not matched to a gene. The CDR3 nucleotides are TGTGCCAGCAGCTCCCTAGCGGGGGCATTCACAGATACGCAGTATTTT. Protein: CASSSLAGAFTDTQYF.

The chain employs TRBV28 and TRBJ1-1, with a possible D match to TRBD1 (6 bases). CDR3 size: 13 residues. Germline V CDR1 and CDR2: MDHEN, SYDVKM. The V end was cut by 3 bases, the J end by 11 bases, with 16 bases between. CDR3 bases: TGTGCCAGCAGTTTCAATCAGGGGAGGGGGGCTTTCTTT. Protein sequence: CASSFNQGRGAFF.

This chain links TRBV5-4 with TRBJ2-7; 11 bases align to TRBD2. V trimming: 4 bases; J trimming: 3 bases; junction bases outside the gene matches: 6. CDR1 is SGHNT and CDR2 is YYREEE in the germline V gene (reference sequence). The CDR3 is 15 residues long. This CDR3 is CASSIRLAGLYEQYF. CDR3 nucleotides: TGTGCCAGCAGCATCCGACTAGCGGGACTCTACGAGCAGTACTTC.

The V gene is TRBV27, the J gene TRBJ1-1; tentatively, D is TRBD1 (5 bases). CDR3 length equals 15 residues. Germline CDR1 is MNHEY and CDR2 is SMNVEV (reference sequence). Between the trimmed V and J ends, which lost 5 bases and 1 base, there was a span of 14 bases. The CDR3 here is CASSPVQGGNTEAFF. CDR3 in DNA: TGTGCCAGCAGTCCCGTCCAGGGTGGGAACACTGAAGCTTTCTTT.

This clone was counted only a few times. The chain is built from TRBV9 and TRBJ2-7; D perhaps matches TRBD2 (6 bases). Germline CDR1 reads SGDLS; CDR2 reads YYNGEE. Trimming pared 2 bases from V and 2 bases from J, leaving 14 bases between. The CDR3 covers 15 residues. CDR3 protein: CASSVGGPHAYEQYF. The DNA of the CDR3 is TGTGCCAGCAGCGTGGGAGGACCTCACGCCTACGAGCAGTACTTC.